The 15 T cell receptor beta chains given below trace back to one sample, sequenced in a study of blood T cell repertoires in COVID-19. Sequencing was performed with immunoSEQ multiplex PCR; in TCRdb, only in-frame clones are kept and a portion is missing. The sample yields about 140,000 clones, approximately 80% seen once. The source material was PBMCs or T cells enriched from blood (not recorded which). These receptors were taken from a woman between 40 and 50 years old who had recovered from COVID-19.

This clone has only one observation. The rearrangement joins TRBV7-9 to TRBJ1-2; 8 nucleotides align to TRBD1. The length of the CDR3 is 15 residues. Germline assignment: CDR1 SEHNR and CDR2 FQNEAQ (reference sequence). Germline trimming cut 5 bases from V and 8 bases from J; bases unmatched to any gene: 13. CDR3 sequence reads: CASSIPRTGRWGYTF. The CDR3 DNA is TGTGCCAGCAGCATCCCCCGGACAGGGCGTTGGGGCTACACCTTC.

This chain uses TRBV14 with TRBJ1-2; 10 positions match TRBD1. J lost 5 bases, V lost 4 bases, and 4 bases had no gene match. The CDR3 contains 14 residues. Germline CDR1 SGHDN, CDR2 FVKESK. Here the CDR3 reads CASSPRQGAYGYTF. As DNA, the CDR3 is TGTGCCAGCAGCCCGAGACAGGGGGCATATGGCTACACCTTC.

The chain has TRBV19 and TRBJ1-4; 7 bases line up with TRBD1. The germline V gene has CDR1 LNHDA and CDR2 SQIVND (reference sequence). V lost 6 bases, J lost 7 bases, and 5 bases stayed unmatched. This CDR3 contains 13 residues. The CDR3 DNA reads TGTGCCAGTAGAAGACAGGGCACTGAAAAACTGTTTTTT. Amino acid sequence: CASRRQGTEKLFF.

The chain combines TRBV11-2 with TRBJ2-6, with 8 bases matching TRBD1. This CDR3 is built from 17 residues. Trimming took 5 bases from V and 0 from J; bases not matched to a gene: 6. Per germline, CDR1 SGHAT and CDR2 FQNNGV. The CDR3 reads CASSRGTGGSGANVLTF. The CDR3 DNA reads as TGTGCCAGCAGCAGAGGGACAGGTGGCTCTGGGGCCAACGTCCTGACTTTC.

V usage is TRBV4-1 and J usage is TRBJ2-7; 7 nucleotides agree with TRBD2. Germline trimming cut 3 bases from V and 3 bases from J; bases unmatched to any gene: 5. There are 14 residues in the CDR3. From germline, CDR1 is MGHRA and CDR2 YSYEKL. CDR3 DNA sequence: TGCGCCAGCAGCCACCGCGGGGGACTCTACGAGCAGTACTTC. Amino acid sequence: CASSHRGGLYEQYF.

J is TRBJ2-1 and V is TRBV3-1 (or the pseudogene TRBV3-2); 12 bases are a match to TRBD1. The V segment lost 3 bases and the J segment 8 bases; nucleotides outside the gene matches: 11. The CDR3 is 17 amino acids. Germline V gene lookup returns CDR1 LGHDT and CDR2 YNNKEL (reference sequence). The CDR3 region is CASSHPDGTGGIDEQFF. In nucleotides, the CDR3 is TGTGCCAGCAGCCATCCCGATGGGACAGGGGGCATAGATGAGCAGTTCTTC.

The table lists this clone with a few counts. This rearrangement joins TRBV4-1 to TRBJ2-5; D might be TRBD1 (5 bases). V gave up 1 base and J gave up 6 bases, with 12 bases separating them. This CDR3 contains 14 residues. Per the germline V gene, CDR1 is MGHRA and CDR2 is YSYEKL. The CDR3 spells CASSQVGREQTQYF. CDR3 coding DNA: TGCGCCAGCAGCCAAGTCGGCAGGGAACAGACCCAGTACTTC.

This chain joins TRBV21-1 and TRBJ1-2; the table's D call TRBD1 went unverified against the DNA. TRBV21-1 is noted as a pseudogene. CDR3 length: 15 residues. The CDR3 spells CASSTDRGNFYGYTF. In DNA, the CDR3 is TGTGCCAGCAGCACTGACAGGGGGAATTTCTATGGCTACACCTTC.

V usage is TRBV11-2 and J usage is TRBJ1-2; D may be TRBD1 (6 bases). This CDR3 has 13 residues. Trimming shortened V by 4 bases and J by 3 bases, and 9 bases separated the two germline ends. Germline V lookup: CDR1 SGHAT, CDR2 FQNNGV. DNA for the CDR3: TGTGCCAGCAGCTCCGGACAGTACTATGGCTACACCTTC. This codes for CASSSGQYYGYTF. Looking up the rest from reference TRBV11-2 and TRBJ1-2 gives the full variable domain: EAGVAQSPRYKIIEKRQSVAFWCNPISGHATLYWYQQILGQGPKLLIQFQNNGVVDDSQLPKDRFSAERLKGVDSTLKIQPAKLEDSAVYLCASSSGQYYGYTFGSGTRLTVV.

As DNA, the CDR3 is TGCGCCAGCAGCTTGGGGGGGCCTGATGGGGAGCAGTACTTC. Amino acids: CASSLGGPDGEQYF. The chain recombines TRBV5-1 with TRBJ2-7; a weak D match, TRBD1 (6 bases). This CDR3 is 14 amino acids long. Germline CDR1 reads SGHRS; CDR2 reads YFSETQ. V gave up 0 bases and J gave up 7 bases, with 14 bases separating them.

The rearrangement links TRBV9 to TRBJ2-1; 10 bases fit TRBD2. The CDR3 runs to 18 residues. The V gene end was trimmed by 3 bases and the J gene end by 4 bases; junction bases not matched to a gene: 13. Germline-derived CDR1 and CDR2 are SGDLS and YYNGEE. CDR3 DNA sequence: TGTGCCAGCAGCGGTATAGCGGGAGGAGGTGGTGCTTACAATGAGCAGTTCTTC. This gives the protein CASSGIAGGGGAYNEQFF.

The V and J genes are TRBV25-1 and TRBJ2-3; TRBD1 matches 8 bases. Germline CDR1 is MGHDK and CDR2 is SYGVNS. The CDR3 extends over 17 amino acids. Trimming at V came to 0 bases and at J to 4 bases, leaving 9 bases not matched to a gene. In DNA, the CDR3 is TGTGCCAGCAGTGAATATATCGCACAGGGGGATCCAGATACGCAGTATTTT. As protein: CASSEYIAQGDPDTQYF.

The rearrangement links TRBV30 to TRBJ1-5; TRBD1 is a possible D gene (5 bases). The CDR3 loop spans 12 amino acids. V lost 1 base to trimming and J lost 6 bases, with 7 bases between them. CDR1 and CDR2 from the germline V gene are GTSNPN and SVGIG (reference sequence). CDR3 sequence (DNA): TGTGCCTGGAGTGCGGGGGTTCAGCCCCAGCATTTT. It yields the protein CAWSAGVQPQHF.

This sequence joins TRBV19 and TRBJ2-4; maybe TRBD1 (6 bases). The germline V and J ends were trimmed by 5 bases and 0 bases, with 14 bases remaining between them. The CDR3 spans 16 residues. Germline V gives CDR1 LNHDA, CDR2 SQIVND (reference sequence). CDR3 amino acids: CASSLQGTLAKNIQYF. Here the CDR3 DNA reads TGTGCCAGTAGTCTACAGGGTACACTAGCCAAAAACATTCAGTACTTC.

This chain joins TRBV5-1 and TRBJ1-1; 8 positions match TRBD1. CDR3 size: 17 residues. Losses at the gene ends were 3 bases for V and 5 bases for J; bases not matched to a gene: 15. The germline V gene encodes CDR1 SGHRS and CDR2 YFSETQ. Written as DNA, the CDR3 is TGCGCCAGCAGCTATAGTCCCGGGACAGGTTCTGGAACTGAAGCTTTCTTT. This codes for CASSYSPGTGSGTEAFF.